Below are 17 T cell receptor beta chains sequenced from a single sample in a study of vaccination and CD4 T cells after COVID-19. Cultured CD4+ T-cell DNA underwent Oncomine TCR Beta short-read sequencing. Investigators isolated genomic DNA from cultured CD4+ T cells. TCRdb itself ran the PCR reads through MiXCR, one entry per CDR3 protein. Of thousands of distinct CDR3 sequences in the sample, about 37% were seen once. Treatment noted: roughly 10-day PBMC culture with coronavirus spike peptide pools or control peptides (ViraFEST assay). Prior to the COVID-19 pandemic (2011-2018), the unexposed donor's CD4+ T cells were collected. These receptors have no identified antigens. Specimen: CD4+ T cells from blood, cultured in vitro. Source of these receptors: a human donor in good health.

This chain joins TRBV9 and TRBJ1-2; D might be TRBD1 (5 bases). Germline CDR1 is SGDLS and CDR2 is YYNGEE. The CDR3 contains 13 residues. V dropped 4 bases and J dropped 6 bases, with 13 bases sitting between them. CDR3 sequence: CASSPGMRDGYTF. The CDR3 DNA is TGTGCCAGCAGCCCAGGGATGAGGGATGGCTACACCTTC. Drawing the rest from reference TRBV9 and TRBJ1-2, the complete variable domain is DSGVTQTPKHLITATGQRVTLRCSPRSGDLSVYWYQQSLDQGLQFLIQYYNGEERAKGNILERFSAQQFPDLHSELNLSSLELGDSALYFCASSPGMRDGYTFGSGTRLTVV.

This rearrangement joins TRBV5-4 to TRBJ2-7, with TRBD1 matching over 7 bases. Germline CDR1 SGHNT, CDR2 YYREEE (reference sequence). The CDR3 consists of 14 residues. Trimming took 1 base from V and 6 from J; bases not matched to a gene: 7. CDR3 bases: TGTGCCAGCAGCTTGACAGGGGTACCCGCCGAGCAGTACTTC. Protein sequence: CASSLTGVPAEQYF.

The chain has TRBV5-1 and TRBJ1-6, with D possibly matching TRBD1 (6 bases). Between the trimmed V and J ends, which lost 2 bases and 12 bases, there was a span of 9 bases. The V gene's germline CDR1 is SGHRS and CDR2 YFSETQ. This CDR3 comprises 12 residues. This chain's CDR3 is CASSFAGEPLHF. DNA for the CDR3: TGCGCCAGCAGCTTCGCAGGGGAACCCCTCCACTTT.

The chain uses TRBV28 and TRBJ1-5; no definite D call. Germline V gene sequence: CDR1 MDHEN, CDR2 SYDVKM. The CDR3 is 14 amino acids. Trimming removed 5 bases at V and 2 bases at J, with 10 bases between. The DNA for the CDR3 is TGTGCCAGCAGTACCCACGGGGGCAATCAGCCCCAGCATTTT. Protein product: CASSTHGGNQPQHF.

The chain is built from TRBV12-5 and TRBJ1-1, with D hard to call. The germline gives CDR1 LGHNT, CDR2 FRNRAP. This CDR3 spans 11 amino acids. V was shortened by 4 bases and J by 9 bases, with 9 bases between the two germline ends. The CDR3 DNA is TGTGCTAGTGGTTCAGAACAGAAAGCTTTCTTT. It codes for CASGSEQKAFF.

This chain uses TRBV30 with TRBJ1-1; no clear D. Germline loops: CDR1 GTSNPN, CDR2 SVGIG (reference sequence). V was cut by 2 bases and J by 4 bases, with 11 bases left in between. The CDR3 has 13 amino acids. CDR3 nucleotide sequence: TGTGCCTGGAGTTCCACCTCGCGCACTGAAGCTTTCTTT. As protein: CAWSSTSRTEAFF.

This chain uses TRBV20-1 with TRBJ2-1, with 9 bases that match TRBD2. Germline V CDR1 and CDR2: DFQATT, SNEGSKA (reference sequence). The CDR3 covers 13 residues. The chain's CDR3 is CAERAGGRDEQFF. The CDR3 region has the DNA TGCGCCGAGCGAGCGGGAGGAAGGGATGAGCAGTTCTTC.

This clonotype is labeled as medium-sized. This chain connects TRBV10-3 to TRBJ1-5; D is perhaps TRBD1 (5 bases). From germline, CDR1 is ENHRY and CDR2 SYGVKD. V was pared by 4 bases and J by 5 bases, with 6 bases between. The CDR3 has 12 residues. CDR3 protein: CAISGGDQPQHF. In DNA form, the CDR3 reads TGTGCCATCAGTGGGGGGGATCAGCCCCAGCATTTT.

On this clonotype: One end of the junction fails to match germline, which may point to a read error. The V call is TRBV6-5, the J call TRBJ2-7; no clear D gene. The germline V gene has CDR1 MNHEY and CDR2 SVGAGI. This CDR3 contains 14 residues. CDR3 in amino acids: CASSYSSISSEQYF. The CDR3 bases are TGTGCCAGCAGTTACTCGTCGATATCCTCCGAGCAGTACTTC.

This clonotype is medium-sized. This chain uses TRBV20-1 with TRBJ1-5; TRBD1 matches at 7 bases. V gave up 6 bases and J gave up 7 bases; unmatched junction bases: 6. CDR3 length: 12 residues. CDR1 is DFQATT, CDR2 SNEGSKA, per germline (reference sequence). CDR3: CSAAGGNQPQHF. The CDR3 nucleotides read TGCAGTGCCGCAGGGGGGAACCAGCCCCAGCATTTT.

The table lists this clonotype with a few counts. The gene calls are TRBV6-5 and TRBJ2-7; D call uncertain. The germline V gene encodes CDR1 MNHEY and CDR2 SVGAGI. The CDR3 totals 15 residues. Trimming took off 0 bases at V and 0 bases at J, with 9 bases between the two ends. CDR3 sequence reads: CASSYSSTDSYEQYF. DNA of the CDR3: TGTGCCAGCAGTTACTCGAGCACAGACTCCTACGAGCAGTACTTC.

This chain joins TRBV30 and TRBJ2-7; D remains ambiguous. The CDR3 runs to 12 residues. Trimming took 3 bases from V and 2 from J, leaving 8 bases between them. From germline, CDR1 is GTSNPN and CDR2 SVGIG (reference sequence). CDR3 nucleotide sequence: TGTGCCTGGAGCCACGCGACCTACGAGCAGTACTTC. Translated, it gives CAWSHATYEQYF.

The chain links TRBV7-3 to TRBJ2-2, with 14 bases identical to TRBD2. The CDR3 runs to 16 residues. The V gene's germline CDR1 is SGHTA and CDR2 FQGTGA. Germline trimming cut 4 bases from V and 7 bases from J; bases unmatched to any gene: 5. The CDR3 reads CASSSTSGRAGGELFF. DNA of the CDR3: TGTGCCAGCAGCTCGACTAGCGGGAGGGCCGGCGGGGAGCTGTTTTTT. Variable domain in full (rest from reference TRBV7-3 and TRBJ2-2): GAGVSQTPSNKVTEKGKYVELRCDPISGHTALYWYRQSLGQGPEFLIYFQGTGAADDSGLPNDRFFAVRPEGSVSTLKIQRTERGDSAVYLCASSSTSGRAGGELFFGEGSRLTVL.

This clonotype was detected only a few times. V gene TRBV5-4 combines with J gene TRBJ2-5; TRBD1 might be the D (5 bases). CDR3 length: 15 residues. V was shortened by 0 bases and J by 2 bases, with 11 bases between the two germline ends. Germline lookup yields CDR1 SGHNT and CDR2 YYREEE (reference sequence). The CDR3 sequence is CASSLGMAGQETQYF. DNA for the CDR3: TGTGCCAGCAGCTTGGGAATGGCAGGGCAAGAGACCCAGTACTTC. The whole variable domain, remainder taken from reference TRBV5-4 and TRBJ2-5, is ETGVTQSPTHLIKTRGQQVTLRCSSQSGHNTVSWYQQALGQGPQFIFQYYREEENGRGNFPPRFSGLQFPNYSSELNVNALELDDSALYLCASSLGMAGQETQYFGPGTRLLVL.

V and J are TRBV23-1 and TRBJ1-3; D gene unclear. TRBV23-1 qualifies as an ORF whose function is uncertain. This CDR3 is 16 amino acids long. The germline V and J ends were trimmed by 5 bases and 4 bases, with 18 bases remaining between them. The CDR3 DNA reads TGCGCCAGCAGTAAAAATGACGCGAGGGTGGGAAACACCATATATTTT. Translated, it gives CASSKNDARVGNTIYF.

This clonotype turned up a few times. This chain's CDR3 is CASSLPPLKANVLTF. The CDR3 DNA reads TGTGCCAGCAGCTTACCCCCACTAAAGGCCAACGTCCTGACTTTC. The rearrangement links TRBV7-2 to TRBJ2-6, with D unclear. Trimming cost V 2 bases and J 6 bases, with 11 bases left between them. Germline V lookup: CDR1 SGHTA, CDR2 FQGNSA. The CDR3 consists of 15 residues.

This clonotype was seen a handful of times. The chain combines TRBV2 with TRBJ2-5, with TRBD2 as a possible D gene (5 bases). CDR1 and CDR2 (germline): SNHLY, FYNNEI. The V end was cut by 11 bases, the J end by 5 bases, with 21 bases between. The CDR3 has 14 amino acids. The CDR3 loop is CAGTPDSRQETQYF. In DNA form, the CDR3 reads TGTGCCGGAACGCCGGACTCCCGGCAGGAGACCCAGTACTTC.